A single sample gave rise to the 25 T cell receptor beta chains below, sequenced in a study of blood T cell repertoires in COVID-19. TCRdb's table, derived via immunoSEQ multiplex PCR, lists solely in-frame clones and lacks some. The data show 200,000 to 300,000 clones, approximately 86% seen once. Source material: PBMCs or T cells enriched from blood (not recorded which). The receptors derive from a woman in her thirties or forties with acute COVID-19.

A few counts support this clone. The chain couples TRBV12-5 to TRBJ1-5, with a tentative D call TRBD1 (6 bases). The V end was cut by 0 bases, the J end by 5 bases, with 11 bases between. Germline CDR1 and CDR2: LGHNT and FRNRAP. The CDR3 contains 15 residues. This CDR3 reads CASGLVQGIYQPQHF. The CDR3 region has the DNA TGTGCTAGTGGTTTGGTACAGGGAATCTATCAGCCCCAGCATTTT.

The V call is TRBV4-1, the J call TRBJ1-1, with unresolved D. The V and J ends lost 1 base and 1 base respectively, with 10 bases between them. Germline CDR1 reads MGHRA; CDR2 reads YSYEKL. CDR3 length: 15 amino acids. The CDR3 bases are TGCGCCAGCAGCCAAGTAGTCGCAGGGAACACTGAAGCTTTCTTT. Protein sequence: CASSQVVAGNTEAFF.

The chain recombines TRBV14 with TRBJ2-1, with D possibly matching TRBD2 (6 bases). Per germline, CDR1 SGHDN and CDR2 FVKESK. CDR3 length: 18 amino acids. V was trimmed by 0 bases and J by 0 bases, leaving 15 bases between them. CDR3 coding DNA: TGTGCCAGCAGCCAAGATGTGGCCAGCGGGCTCTCCTACAATGAGCAGTTCTTC. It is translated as CASSQDVASGLSYNEQFF.

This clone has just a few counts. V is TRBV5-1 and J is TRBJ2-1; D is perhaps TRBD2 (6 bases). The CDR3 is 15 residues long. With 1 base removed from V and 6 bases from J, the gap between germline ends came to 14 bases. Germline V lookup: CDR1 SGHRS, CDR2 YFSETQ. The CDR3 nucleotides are TGCGCCAGCAGCTTGTCGGCGGGGAGCGCCAATGAGCAGTTCTTC. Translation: CASSLSAGSANEQFF.

This CDR3 reads CASSHRSKSYEQYF. The CDR3 nucleotides are TGTGCCAGCAGCCATCGGAGTAAATCCTACGAGCAGTACTTC. The chain couples TRBV3-1 (or the pseudogene TRBV3-2) to TRBJ2-7, with D unresolved. The CDR3 covers 14 residues. The V gene lost 3 bases and the J gene lost 1 base, with 10 bases spanning the gap. The V gene's germline CDR1 is LGHDT and CDR2 YNNKEL (reference sequence).

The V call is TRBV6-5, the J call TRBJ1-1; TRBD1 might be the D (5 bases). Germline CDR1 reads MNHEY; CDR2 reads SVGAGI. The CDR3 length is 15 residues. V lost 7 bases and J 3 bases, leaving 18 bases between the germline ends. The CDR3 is CASTKGGDRHTEAFF. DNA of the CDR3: TGTGCCAGCACCAAGGGCGGGGACCGGCACACTGAAGCTTTCTTT.

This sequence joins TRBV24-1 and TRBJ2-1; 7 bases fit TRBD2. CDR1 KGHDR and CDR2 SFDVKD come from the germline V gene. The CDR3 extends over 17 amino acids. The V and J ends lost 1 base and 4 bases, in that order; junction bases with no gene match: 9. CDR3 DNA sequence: TGTGCCACCAGTGATTTCAAGAGCGGGACCCTTTACAATGAGCAGTTCTTC. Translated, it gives CATSDFKSGTLYNEQFF.

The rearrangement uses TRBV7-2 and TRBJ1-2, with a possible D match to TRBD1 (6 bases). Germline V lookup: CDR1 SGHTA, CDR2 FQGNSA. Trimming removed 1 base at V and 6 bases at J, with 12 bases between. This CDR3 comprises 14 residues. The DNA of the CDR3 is TGTGCCAGCAGCTTAGGACAGGAACTAAATGGCTACACCTTC. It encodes CASSLGQELNGYTF. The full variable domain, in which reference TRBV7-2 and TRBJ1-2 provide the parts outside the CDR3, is GAGVSQSPSNKVTEKGKDVELRCDPISGHTALYWYRQSLGQGLEFLIYFQGNSAPDKSGLPSDRFSAERTGGSVSTLTIQRTQQEDSAVYLCASSLGQELNGYTFGSGTRLTVV.

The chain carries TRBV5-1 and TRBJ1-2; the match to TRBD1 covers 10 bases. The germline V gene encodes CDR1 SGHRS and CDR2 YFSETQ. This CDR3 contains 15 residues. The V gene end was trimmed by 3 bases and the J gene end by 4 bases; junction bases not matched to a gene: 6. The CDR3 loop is CASSSRTGGSYGYTF. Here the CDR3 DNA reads TGCGCCAGCAGCTCTAGGACAGGGGGGAGCTATGGCTACACCTTC.

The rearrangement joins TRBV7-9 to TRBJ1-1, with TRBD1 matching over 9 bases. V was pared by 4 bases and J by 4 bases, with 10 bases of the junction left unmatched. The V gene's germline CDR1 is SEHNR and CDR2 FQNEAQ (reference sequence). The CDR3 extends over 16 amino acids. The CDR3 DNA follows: TGTGCCAGCAGCTCCTTCGACTCGACAGGGGGCACTGAAGCTTTCTTT. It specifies CASSSFDSTGGTEAFF.

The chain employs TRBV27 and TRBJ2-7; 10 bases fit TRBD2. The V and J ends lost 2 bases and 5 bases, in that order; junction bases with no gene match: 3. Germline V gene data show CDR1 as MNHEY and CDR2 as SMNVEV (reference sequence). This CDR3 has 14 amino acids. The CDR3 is CASSLKAGGHEQYF. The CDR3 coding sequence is TGTGCCAGCAGTTTAAAAGCGGGAGGGCACGAGCAGTACTTC.

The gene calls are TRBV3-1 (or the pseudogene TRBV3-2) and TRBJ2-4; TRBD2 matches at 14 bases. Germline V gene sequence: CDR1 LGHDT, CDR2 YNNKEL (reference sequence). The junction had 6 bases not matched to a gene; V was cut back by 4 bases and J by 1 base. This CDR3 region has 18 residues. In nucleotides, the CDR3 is TGTGCCAGCAGCCCCCTCGGGACTAGCGGGAGTGCCAAAAACATTCAGTACTTC. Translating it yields CASSPLGTSGSAKNIQYF.

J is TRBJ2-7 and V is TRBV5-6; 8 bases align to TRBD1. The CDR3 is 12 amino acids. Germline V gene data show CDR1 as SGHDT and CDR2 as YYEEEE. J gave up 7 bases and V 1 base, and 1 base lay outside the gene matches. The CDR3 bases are TGTGCCAGCAGCTTGAGGACAGGGGAGCAGTACTTC. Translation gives CASSLRTGEQYF.

CDR3 bases: TGTGCCAGCAGGAAGGACAGGGTTGATGGCTACACCTTC. Residues: CASRKDRVDGYTF. The rearrangement joins TRBV12-3 or TRBV12-4 to TRBJ1-2, with TRBD1 identical over 8 bases. This CDR3 region has 13 residues. With V trimmed by 6 bases and J by 6 bases, 6 bases remained unmatched.

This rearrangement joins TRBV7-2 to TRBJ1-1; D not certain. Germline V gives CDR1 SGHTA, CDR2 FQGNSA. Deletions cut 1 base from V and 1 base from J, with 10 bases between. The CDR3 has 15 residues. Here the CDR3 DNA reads TGTGCCAGCAGCTTAGATTACAGTTCGAACACTGAAGCTTTCTTT. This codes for CASSLDYSSNTEAFF.

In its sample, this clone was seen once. The DNA for the CDR3 is TGTGCCAGCAAAACCGGAGGGCTAGGAAACACCATATATTTT. Its protein is CASKTGGLGNTIYF. V is TRBV6-5 and J is TRBJ1-3; D is unresolved. V shed 7 bases and J shed 4 bases, with 14 bases lying between them. Germline V gives CDR1 MNHEY, CDR2 SVGAGI. This CDR3 is 14 amino acids long.

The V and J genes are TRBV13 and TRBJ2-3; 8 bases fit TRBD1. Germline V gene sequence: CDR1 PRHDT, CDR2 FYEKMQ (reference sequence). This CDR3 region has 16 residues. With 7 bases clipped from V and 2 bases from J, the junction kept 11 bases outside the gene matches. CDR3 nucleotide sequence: TGTGCCAGCATACGTATCCAGGGGGCAGCCACAGATACGCAGTATTTT. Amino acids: CASIRIQGAATDTQYF.

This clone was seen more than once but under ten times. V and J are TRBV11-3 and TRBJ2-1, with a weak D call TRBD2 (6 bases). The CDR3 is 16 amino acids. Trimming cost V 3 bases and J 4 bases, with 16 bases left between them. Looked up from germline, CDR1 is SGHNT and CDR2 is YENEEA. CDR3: CASSFASARPYNEQFF. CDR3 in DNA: TGTGCCAGCAGCTTCGCTAGCGCCCGGCCTTACAATGAGCAGTTCTTC. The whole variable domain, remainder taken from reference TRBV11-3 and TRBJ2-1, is EAGVVQSPRYKIIEKKQPVAFWCNPISGHNTLYWYLQNLGQGPELLIRYENEEAVDDSQLPKDRFSAERLKGVDSTLKIQPAELGDSAVYLCASSFASARPYNEQFFGPGTRLTVL.

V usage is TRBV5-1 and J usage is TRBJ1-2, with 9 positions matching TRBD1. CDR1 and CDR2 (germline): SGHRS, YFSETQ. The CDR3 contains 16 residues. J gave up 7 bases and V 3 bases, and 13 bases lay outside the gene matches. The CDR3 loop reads CASSSSDGQGSGGYTF. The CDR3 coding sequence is TGCGCCAGCAGCTCATCCGACGGACAGGGGTCGGGTGGCTACACCTTC.

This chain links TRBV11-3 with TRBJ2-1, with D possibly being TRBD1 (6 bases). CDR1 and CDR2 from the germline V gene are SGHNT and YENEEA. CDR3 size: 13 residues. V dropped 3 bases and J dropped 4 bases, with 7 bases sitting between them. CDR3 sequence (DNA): TGTGCCAGCAGCTTGGGACAATACAATGAGCAGTTCTTC. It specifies CASSLGQYNEQFF.

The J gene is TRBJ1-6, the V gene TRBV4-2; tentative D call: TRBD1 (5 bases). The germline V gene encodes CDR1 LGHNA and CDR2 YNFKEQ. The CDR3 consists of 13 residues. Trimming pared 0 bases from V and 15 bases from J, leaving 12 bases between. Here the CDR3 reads CASSQDAGRDLHF. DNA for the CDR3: TGTGCCAGCAGCCAAGATGCCGGCAGGGACCTCCACTTT.

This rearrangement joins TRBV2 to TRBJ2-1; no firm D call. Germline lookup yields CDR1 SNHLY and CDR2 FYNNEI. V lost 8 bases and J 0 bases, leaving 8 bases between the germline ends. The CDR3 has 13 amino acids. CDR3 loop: CASQYSSYNEQFF. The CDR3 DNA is TGTGCCAGCCAATATAGCTCCTACAATGAGCAGTTCTTC.

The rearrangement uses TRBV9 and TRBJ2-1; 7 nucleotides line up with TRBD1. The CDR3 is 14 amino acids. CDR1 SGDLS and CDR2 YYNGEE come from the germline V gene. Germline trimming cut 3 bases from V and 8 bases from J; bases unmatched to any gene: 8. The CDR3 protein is CASSESTGVDEQFF. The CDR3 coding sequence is TGTGCCAGCAGCGAGTCCACAGGGGTGGATGAGCAGTTCTTC.

The CDR3 nucleotides are TGTGCCAGCAGTGACTCTCGTAAGAACACCGGGGAGCTGTTTTTT. This codes for CASSDSRKNTGELFF. The chain employs TRBV6-4 and TRBJ2-2, with D hard to call. The CDR3 has 15 amino acids. CDR1 and CDR2 from the germline V gene are MRHNA and SNTAGT. Trimming shortened V by 0 bases and J by 1 base, and 6 bases separated the two germline ends.

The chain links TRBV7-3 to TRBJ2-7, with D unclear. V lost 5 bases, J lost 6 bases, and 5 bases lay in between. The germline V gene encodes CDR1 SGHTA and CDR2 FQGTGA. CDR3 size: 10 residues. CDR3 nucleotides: TGTGCCAGCAGCCCCCTCGAGCAGTACTTC. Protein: CASSPLEQYF.